The clone carrying this TCR beta chain was seen only a few times. TCRdb re-analysed the RT-PCR reads in MiXCR, keeping a single row per CDR3 protein. The repertoire holds approximately 720,000 distinct CDR3 sequences, with over 12% as singletons. The clonotype was recovered from a female donor in good health, serving as a healthy control. Sequences were obtained from memory CD4+ T cells from blood.

The CDR3 nucleotides read TGCAGTGCTAGAGATCCGGGCCAAGCTACCAACCACTATGGCTACACCTTC. Amino acids: CSARDPGQATNHYGYTF. This chain joins TRBV20-1 and TRBJ1-2; D gene ambiguous. From germline, CDR1 is DFQATT and CDR2 SNEGSKA (reference sequence). The CDR3 is 17 amino acids. Trimming took 0 bases from V and 3 from J, leaving 20 bases between them.